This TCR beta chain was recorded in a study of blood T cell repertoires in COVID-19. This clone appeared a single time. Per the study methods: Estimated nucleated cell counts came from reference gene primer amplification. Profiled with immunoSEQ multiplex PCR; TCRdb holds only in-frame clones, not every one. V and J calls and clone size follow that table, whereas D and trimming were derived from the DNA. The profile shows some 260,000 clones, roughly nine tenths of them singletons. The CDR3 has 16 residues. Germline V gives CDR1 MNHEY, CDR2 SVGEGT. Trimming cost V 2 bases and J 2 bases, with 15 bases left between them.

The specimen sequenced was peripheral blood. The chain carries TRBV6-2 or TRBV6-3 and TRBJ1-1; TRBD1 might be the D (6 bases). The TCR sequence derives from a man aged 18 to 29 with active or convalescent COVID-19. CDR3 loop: CASSYAGTLINTEAFF. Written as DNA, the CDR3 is TGTGCCAGCAGTTACGCCGGGACACTGATAAACACTGAAGCTTTCTTT.